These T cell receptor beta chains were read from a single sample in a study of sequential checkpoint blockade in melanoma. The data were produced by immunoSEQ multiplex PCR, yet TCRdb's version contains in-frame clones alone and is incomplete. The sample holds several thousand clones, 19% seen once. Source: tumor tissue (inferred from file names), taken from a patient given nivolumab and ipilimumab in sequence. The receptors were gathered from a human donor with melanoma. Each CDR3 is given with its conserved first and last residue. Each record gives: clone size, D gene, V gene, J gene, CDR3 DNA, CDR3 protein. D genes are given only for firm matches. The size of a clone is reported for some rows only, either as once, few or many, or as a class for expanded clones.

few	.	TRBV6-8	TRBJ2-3	TGTGCCAGCACCCGCAGGGGGAGGAACACAGATACGCAGTATTTT	CASTRRGRNTDTQYF
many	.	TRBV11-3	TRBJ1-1	TGTGCCAGCAGCTTAAACGGGGGGCTGGGCACTGAAGCTTTCTTT	CASSLNGGLGTEAFF
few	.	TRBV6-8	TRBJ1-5	TGTGCCAGCAGTGGGGACACCCTGGGGTCAAATCAGCCCCAGCATTTT	CASSGDTLGSNQPQHF
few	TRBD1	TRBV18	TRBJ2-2	TGTGCCAGCTCACCACCGGGACAGTACACCGGGGAGCTGTTTTTT	CASSPPGQYTGELFF
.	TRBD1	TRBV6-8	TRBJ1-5	TGTGCCACCCAACAGGGGGCAGAGGGCAATCAGCCCCAGCATTTT	CATQQGAEGNQPQHF
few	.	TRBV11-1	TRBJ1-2	TGTGCCAGCAGCTTATTTGGTCCAAACTATGGCTACACCTTC	CASSLFGPNYGYTF
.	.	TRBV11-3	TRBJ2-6	TGTGCCAGCAGCTTAGATCTTTTCTCTGGGGCCAACGTCCTGACTTTC	CASSLDLFSGANVLTF
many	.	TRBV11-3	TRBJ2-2	TGTGCCAGCAGCTTAGAGTGGTCGGGCGGGGAGCTGTTTTTT	CASSLEWSGGELFF
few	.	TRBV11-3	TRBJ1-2	TGTGCCAGCAGCTTAGTTGGACAGACTTCAACTAACTATGGCTACACCTTC	CASSLVGQTSTNYGYTF
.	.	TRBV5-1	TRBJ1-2	TGCGCCAGCAGCTTGGGTGGGGCCGCCTCCTATGGCTACACCTTC	CASSLGGAASYGYTF
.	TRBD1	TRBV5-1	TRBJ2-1	TGCGCCAGCAGCTTGGGGGACAGGGGTCACAATGAGCAGTTCTTC	CASSLGDRGHNEQFF
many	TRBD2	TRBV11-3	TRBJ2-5	TGTGCCAGCAGCTTCGTGTCTGGCGGGGGGGTGGAGACCCAGTACTTC	CASSFVSGGGVETQYF
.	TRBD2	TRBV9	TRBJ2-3	TGTGCCAGCAGCCTGCCGTCGGGGGGGCAGGGTACGCAGTATTTT	CASSLPSGGQGTQYF
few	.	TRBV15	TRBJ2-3	TGTGCCACCAGCAGAGATCAACCAGACAAAGATACGCAGTATTTT	CATSRDQPDKDTQYF
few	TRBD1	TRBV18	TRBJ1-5	TGTGCCAGCTCACCAGGCGACAGGGGACAGCCCCAGCATTTT	CASSPGDRGQPQHF
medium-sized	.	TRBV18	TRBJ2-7	TGTGCCAGCTCACCACCAGGGCCCGGCTCCTACGAGCAGTACTTC	CASSPPGPGSYEQYF
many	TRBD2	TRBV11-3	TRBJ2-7	TGTGCCAGCAGCCCTAGCGGGGGCGCCTACGAGCAGTACTTC	CASSPSGGAYEQYF
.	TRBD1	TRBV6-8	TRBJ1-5	TGTGCCAGCAGTCCCCGGGGACAGGGCAATCAGCCCCAGCATTTT	CASSPRGQGNQPQHF
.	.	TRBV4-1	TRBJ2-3	TGCGCCAGCAGCCAAGATCCCCCACCCGATACGCAGTATTTT	CASSQDPPPDTQYF
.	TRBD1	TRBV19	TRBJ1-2	TGTGCCACGACCGGGACAGGCCTCTATGGCTACACCTTC	CATTGTGLYGYTF
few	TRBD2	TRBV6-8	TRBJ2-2	TGTGCCAGCAGTTCCCAGTTATCTAGCGGGGGGACCGGGGAGCTGTTTTTT	CASSSQLSSGGTGELFF
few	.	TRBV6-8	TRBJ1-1	TGTGCCAGCAACAAACAGGGAGCCGCCATATGGAACACTGAAGCTTTCTTT	CASNKQGAAIWNTEAFF
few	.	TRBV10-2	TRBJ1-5	TGCGCCAGCAGTGAGAAGGGGGATCAGCCCCAGCATTTT	CASSEKGDQPQHF
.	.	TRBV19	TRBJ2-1	TGTGCCAGTAGGGAAACCGGGACGGCCTACAATGAGCAGTTCTTC	CASRETGTAYNEQFF
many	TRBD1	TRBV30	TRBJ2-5	TGTGCCTGGACAGGGGGCCTCCGCGGGGAGACCCAGTACTTC	CAWTGGLRGETQYF
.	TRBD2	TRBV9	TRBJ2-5	TGTGCCAGCAGTAAAAGCGGGGGGGCTAGAACCCAGTACTTC	CASSKSGGARTQYF
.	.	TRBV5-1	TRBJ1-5	TGCGCCAGCAGCTTGTTGGGTAACAACAATCAGCCCCAGCATTTT	CASSLLGNNNQPQHF
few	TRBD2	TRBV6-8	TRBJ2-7	TGTGCCAGCAGTTACCCATTTGGACTAGCGGGCTCCGCCTACGAGCAGTACTTC	CASSYPFGLAGSAYEQYF
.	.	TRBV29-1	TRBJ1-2	TGCAGTGTACGGGACGGATCTAACTATGGCTACACCTTC	CSVRDGSNYGYTF
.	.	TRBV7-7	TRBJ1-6	TGTGCCAGCAGCTTAGGCCCAGGGTGGGGTTCACCCCTCCACTTT	CASSLGPGWGSPLHF
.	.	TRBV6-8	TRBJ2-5	TGTGCCAGCAGTGTAGACCTGAGGGGGACCCAGTACTTC	CASSVDLRGTQYF
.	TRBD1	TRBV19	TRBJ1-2	TGTGCCAGTAGTTCCGGGACAGCCTCTTCTCTCAACTATGGCTACACCTTC	CASSSGTASSLNYGYTF
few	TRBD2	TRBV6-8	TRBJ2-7	TGTGCCAGCAGGAATGGCGGGGGCGAGCAGTACTTC	CASRNGGGEQYF
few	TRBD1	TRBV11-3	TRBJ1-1	TGTGCCAGCAGCTCCAGCCCCCGGGACAGGGGGTGGAACACTGAAGCTTTCTTT	CASSSSPRDRGWNTEAFF
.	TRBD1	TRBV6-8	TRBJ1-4	TGTGCCAGCAGGGGGACAGGGTCTAGTGAAAAACTGTTTTTT	CASRGTGSSEKLFF
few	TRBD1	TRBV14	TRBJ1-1	TGTGCCAGCAGCCCTGGACAGGGGACGGCTGAAGCTTTCTTT	CASSPGQGTAEAFF
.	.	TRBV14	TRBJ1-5	TGTGCCATCAGGGGAGGGGAATGCAATCAGCCCCAGCATTTT	CAIRGGECNQPQHF
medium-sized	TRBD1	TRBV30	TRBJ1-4	TGTGCCTGGCAAACGGGACAGTTTAATGAAAAACTGTTTTTT	CAWQTGQFNEKLFF
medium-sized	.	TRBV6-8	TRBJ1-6	TGTGCCAGCAGTTACGGTAATTCACCCCTCCACTTT	CASSYGNSPLHF
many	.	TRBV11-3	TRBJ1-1	TGTGCCAGCAGATCCCGTCCCTATGGGGGCACTGAAGCTTTCTTT	CASRSRPYGGTEAFF
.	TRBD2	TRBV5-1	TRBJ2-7	TGCGCCAGCAGCTTGGGGACTAGCGCCTACGAGCAGTACTTC	CASSLGTSAYEQYF